The 21 T cell receptor beta chains in this list originate from one sample, sequenced in a study of blood T cell repertoires in COVID-19. Only in-frame clones appear in the TCRdb table, and some are missing; sequencing was by immunoSEQ multiplex PCR. The sample shows tens of thousands of clones, around four fifths of them seen only once. Sample: peripheral blood. The source is a man older than 75 with active or convalescent COVID-19.

The J gene is TRBJ2-7, the V gene TRBV6-2 or TRBV6-3; 7 bases map to TRBD2. Germline trimming cut 3 bases from V and 2 bases from J; bases unmatched to any gene: 7. This CDR3 is built from 15 residues. Looked up from germline, CDR1 is MNHEY and CDR2 is SVGEGT. CDR3 DNA: TGTGCCAGCAGTTATCATTGGCGGGGGACCTACGAGCAGTACTTC. Translation gives CASSYHWRGTYEQYF.

The chain combines TRBV5-1 with TRBJ2-7, with D possibly TRBD1 on 6 matching bases. Per the germline V gene, CDR1 is SGHRS and CDR2 is YFSETQ. The CDR3 is made up of 15 amino acids. Trimming removed 4 bases from V and 3 bases from J, with 17 bases in between. The DNA for the CDR3 is TGCGCCAGCAGCAGAGACGGACAGAACGGCTACGAGCAGTACTTC. Its protein is CASSRDGQNGYEQYF.

The genes are TRBV10-3 and TRBJ1-6, with 11 positions matching TRBD1. CDR1 is ENHRY and CDR2 is SYGVKD in the germline V gene. The J segment lost 5 bases and the V segment lost 8 bases, leaving 2 bases of the junction unmatched. This CDR3 is built from 14 residues. CDR3 region: CAIRTGGNNSPLHF. In DNA, the CDR3 is TGTGCCATCCGGACAGGGGGCAATAATTCACCCCTCCACTTT.

V usage is TRBV5-1 and J usage is TRBJ2-3, with 7 nucleotides matching TRBD1. J gave up 4 bases and V 4 bases, and 6 bases lay outside the gene matches. Germline V gene sequence: CDR1 SGHRS, CDR2 YFSETQ. This CDR3 is built from 14 residues. This CDR3 is CASSPRGIPDTQYF. The CDR3 DNA reads TGCGCCAGCAGCCCCAGGGGGATACCAGATACGCAGTATTTT. Drawing the rest from reference TRBV5-1 and TRBJ2-3, the complete variable domain is KAGVTQTPRYLIKTRGQQVTLSCSPISGHRSVSWYQQTPGQGLQFLFEYFSETQRNKGNFPGRFSGRQFSNSRSEMNVSTLELGDSALYLCASSPRGIPDTQYFGPGTRLTVL.

The chain employs TRBV12-5 and TRBJ2-7; TRBD1 might be the D (5 bases). Trimming pared 10 bases from V and 2 bases from J, leaving 21 bases between. The CDR3 runs to 15 residues. The germline gives CDR1 LGHNT, CDR2 FRNRAP. CDR3 amino acids: CATANWGAGTYEQYF. In DNA form, the CDR3 reads TGTGCTACTGCCAATTGGGGCGCCGGCACCTACGAGCAGTACTTC.

This chain joins TRBV15 and TRBJ1-3; D gene unclear. CDR3 length: 17 amino acids. Germline-derived CDR1 and CDR2 are LNHNV and YYDKDF (reference sequence). The V end was cut by 0 bases, the J end by 0 bases, with 12 bases between. CDR3 nucleotides: TGTGCCACCAGCAGAGATAAAGGACTGCTCTCTGGAAACACCATATATTTT. Protein sequence: CATSRDKGLLSGNTIYF.

The gene calls are TRBV7-2 and TRBJ2-5; possibly TRBD1 for D (5 bases). There are 16 residues in the CDR3. V lost 5 bases and J 9 bases, leaving 25 bases between the germline ends. Germline V gene sequence: CDR1 SGHTA, CDR2 FQGNSA. The CDR3 reads CASSLRFKGAGNSQYF. CDR3 DNA sequence: TGTGCCAGCAGCCTCCGTTTTAAAGGGGCTGGAAACTCCCAGTACTTC.

In this sample, this clone turned up once. This chain uses TRBV30 with TRBJ1-2; D unresolved. V was trimmed by 0 bases and J by 2 bases, leaving 7 bases between them. The germline CDR1 and CDR2 sequences are GTSNPN and SVGIG (reference sequence). This CDR3 has 13 residues. The CDR3, as DNA: TGTGCCTGGAGTGTATCCCAGAACTATGGCTACACCTTC. It translates to CAWSVSQNYGYTF.

This sequence joins TRBV11-2 and TRBJ2-3, with a possible D match to TRBD1 (6 bases). The CDR3 length is 16 residues. V dropped 6 bases and J dropped 4 bases, with 20 bases sitting between them. Per the germline V gene, CDR1 is SGHAT and CDR2 is FQNNGV. The DNA for the CDR3 is TGTGCCAGCAGAACCGGGGTGGCAGGGGCGGCAGATACGCAGTATTTT. Protein: CASRTGVAGAADTQYF.

The chain recombines TRBV18 with TRBJ1-2, with TRBD1 matching 7 bases. The ends lost 3 bases at V and 2 bases at J; junction bases unmatched: 6. This CDR3 contains 15 residues. Per the germline V gene, CDR1 is KGHSH and CDR2 is LQKENI. DNA of the CDR3: TGTGCCAGCTCACCCGGACAGGTCCCCAACTATGGCTACACCTTC. It codes for CASSPGQVPNYGYTF.

This clone appeared once. V usage is TRBV5-1 and J usage is TRBJ2-3; 9 positions agree with TRBD1. The junction had 8 bases not matched to a gene; V was cut back by 4 bases and J by 2 bases. Per germline, CDR1 SGHRS and CDR2 YFSETQ. The CDR3 is 16 residues long. CDR3 in amino acids: CASSLGQGRITDTQYF. The CDR3 nucleotides read TGCGCCAGCAGCCTCGGACAGGGGCGAATCACAGATACGCAGTATTTT.

J is TRBJ1-1 and V is TRBV5-4; 10 bases are a match to TRBD1. J lost 4 bases, V lost 4 bases, and 4 bases had no gene match. Per germline, CDR1 SGHNT and CDR2 YYREEE (reference sequence). This CDR3 has 14 residues. The DNA of the CDR3 is TGTGCCAGCAGCCCTCGGACAGGGGGCACTGAAGCTTTCTTT. This sequence encodes CASSPRTGGTEAFF.

This clone was recorded once. This sequence joins TRBV7-2 and TRBJ2-7; 9 bases align to TRBD2. Trimming at V came to 4 bases and at J to 4 bases, leaving 11 bases not matched to a gene. The CDR3 sequence is 16 residues long. Germline V gives CDR1 SGHTA, CDR2 FQGNSA. The CDR3 protein is CASSSRSAGGRYEQYF. The CDR3 nucleotides are TGTGCCAGCAGCTCAAGATCTGCGGGGGGGAGATACGAGCAGTACTTC.

The rearrangement joins TRBV19 to TRBJ1-5; D is ambiguous. V was pared by 4 bases and J by 2 bases, with 12 bases between. The CDR3 covers 15 residues. Germline lookup yields CDR1 LNHDA and CDR2 SQIVND (reference sequence). The CDR3 loop is CASSTTPAGNQPQHF. The CDR3 DNA sequence: TGTGCCAGTAGTACGACGCCTGCGGGCAATCAGCCCCAGCATTTT.

The chain links TRBV28 to TRBJ2-3; maybe TRBD2 (6 bases). The CDR3 is 12 amino acids. The germline gives CDR1 MDHEN, CDR2 SYDVKM. Between the trimmed V and J ends, which lost 4 bases and 7 bases, there was a span of 9 bases. The CDR3 protein is CASSSTRHTQYF. As DNA, the CDR3 is TGTGCCAGCAGTTCGACTAGACATACGCAGTATTTT.

The chain recombines TRBV3-1 (or the pseudogene TRBV3-2) with TRBJ1-6, with D unresolved. Trimming pared 3 bases from V and 0 bases from J, leaving 6 bases between. Germline lookup yields CDR1 LGHDT and CDR2 YNNKEL (reference sequence). This CDR3 comprises 15 residues. The CDR3 loop is CASSQARSYNSPLHF. The CDR3 region has the DNA TGTGCCAGCAGCCAGGCTCGCTCCTATAATTCACCCCTCCACTTT.

The V call is TRBV6-6, the J call TRBJ2-5; D call uncertain. The CDR3 consists of 13 residues. CDR1 is MNHNY, CDR2 SVGAGI, per germline (reference sequence). Trimming shortened V by 2 bases and J by 4 bases, and 8 bases separated the two germline ends. CDR3 in amino acids: CASSYGLGETQYF. The DNA for the CDR3 is TGTGCCAGCAGTTACGGGCTCGGAGAGACCCAGTACTTC.

The CDR3 nucleotides read TGTGCCAGCAGGGGGACTAGCGTAAACAATGAGCAGTTCTTC. Translating gives CASRGTSVNNEQFF. V and J are TRBV27 and TRBJ2-1, with 10 positions matching TRBD2. V lost 6 bases and J lost 5; bases outside the gene matches: 4. The CDR3 extends over 14 amino acids. Germline V gene sequence: CDR1 MNHEY, CDR2 SMNVEV (reference sequence).

The chain carries TRBV5-6 and TRBJ2-5; TRBD2 agrees at 10 bases. Germline trimming cut 0 bases from V and 5 bases from J; bases unmatched to any gene: 7. Germline V gives CDR1 SGHDT, CDR2 YYEEEE. CDR3 size: 16 residues. The CDR3 sequence is CASSLASLAGRETQYF. CDR3 sequence (DNA): TGTGCCAGCAGCTTGGCCTCACTAGCGGGGCGGGAGACCCAGTACTTC.

The rearrangement uses TRBV7-2 and TRBJ2-6, with 9 bases aligning to TRBD1. The CDR3 spans 19 residues. Germline-derived CDR1 and CDR2 are SGHTA and FQGNSA. The V gene end was trimmed by 1 base and the J gene end by 0 bases; junction bases not matched to a gene: 7. CDR3 sequence reads: CASSLVAGQGFSGANVLTF. CDR3 sequence (DNA): TGTGCCAGCAGCTTAGTTGCGGGACAGGGCTTCTCTGGGGCCAACGTCCTGACTTTC.

The CDR3 loop reads CASSNRGRGTEAFF. As DNA, the CDR3 is TGTGCCAGTAGTAACAGGGGCAGGGGCACTGAAGCTTTCTTT. The V gene is TRBV19, the J gene TRBJ1-1; the match to TRBD1 covers 7 bases. This CDR3 region has 14 residues. Germline CDR1 reads LNHDA; CDR2 reads SQIVND (reference sequence). V was pared by 4 bases and J by 4 bases, with 6 bases of the junction left unmatched.